A single T cell receptor beta chain is shown here with its context. Its cognate antigen has yet to be identified. Base qualities are not provided; no much larger clone lies one nucleotide away. The instrument given in TCRdb is Illumina HiSeq 1500. TCRdb reworked the public reads: Q25 trimming with fastp, MiXCR clone assembly, productive beta chains retained. Rows are combined by CDR3 protein, so each entry shows the most common genes and DNA. This sample comprises more than 250,000 distinct CDR3 sequences, around 25% of them detected only once. In total, the top ten clones hold about an eighth of the sample. The treatment or condition label on this specimen signifies: in vitro stimulation with specific CMV peptide epitopes to enrich CMV-specific T cells. The sample belongs to a study of T cell repertoires in cytomegalovirus infection (dated by TCRdb to about 2019). Looking at the study overall: The peptide stimulations were aimed at well-studied HLA-B-restricted epitopes as well as recently identified HLA-C-restricted CMV epitopes, whose presentation resists viral immunomodulation. Donor HLA type was relevant to the analysis, because carriage of CMV infection together with the matching HLA type was indicated by public TCR beta signatures. Study-wide findings and limitations: The ex vivo response was dominated by HLA-C-restricted CMV-specific TCR beta clonotypes, which also provided the single most frequent clonotype in two of eight donors. In both this cohort and an independent cohort of 352 donors, the cumulative frequency of public TCR beta family members distinguished carriers of CMV infection plus the relevant HLA type.

In the germline V gene, CDR1 corresponds to SGHNT and CDR2 to YENEEA. From V the trimming removes 1 base and from J it removes 1 base, while the gene matches leave 4 bases of the junction unaccounted for. The CDR3, cysteine through phenylalanine, is 16 amino acids long. CDR3 DNA is the only sequence kept; it has 48 bases, read in frame from the first base. This TCR came from a human donor in good health (CMV status not recorded). Some clones in this sample may be carry-over from other donors' samples. The rearrangement joined TRBV11-3 to TRBJ2-1; the central 7 bases match TRBD2. The sample consisted of cultured PBMCs, taken from culture after CMV antigen stimulation. Here is the DNA: TGTGCCAGCAGCTTAGGGCGGGAGCGTTCCTACAATGAGCAGTTCTTC. This yields the protein CASSLGRERSYNEQFF.